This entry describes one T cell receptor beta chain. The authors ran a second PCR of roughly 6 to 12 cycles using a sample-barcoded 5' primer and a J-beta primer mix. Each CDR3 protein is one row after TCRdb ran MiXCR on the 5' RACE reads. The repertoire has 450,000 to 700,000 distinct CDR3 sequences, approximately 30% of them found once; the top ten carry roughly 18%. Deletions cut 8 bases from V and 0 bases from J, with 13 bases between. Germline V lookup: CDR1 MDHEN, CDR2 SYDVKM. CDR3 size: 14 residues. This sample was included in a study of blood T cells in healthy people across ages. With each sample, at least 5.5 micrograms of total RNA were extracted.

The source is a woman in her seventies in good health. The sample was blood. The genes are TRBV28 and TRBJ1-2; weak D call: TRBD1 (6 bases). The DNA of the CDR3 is TGTGCCAGCCTTAAGGGGGGGGCTAACTATGGCTACACCTTC. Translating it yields CASLKGGANYGYTF.